At least ten counts were recorded for the clone carrying this T cell receptor beta chain. This sample was taken from a study of T cells in Graves' hyperthyroidism and ophthalmopathy. Pregnant or lactating patients were excluded, as were those with uncontrolled infection or other autoimmune disease. V dropped 7 bases and J dropped 2; count of bases not matched to a gene: 10. The CDR3 covers 16 residues. The germline V gene encodes CDR1 SNHLY and CDR2 FYNNEI. TCR beta CDR3 sequences were amplified from RNA transcripts. The HTBI primer set drove a first-round RT-PCR of the TCR CDR3. TCRdb re-derived calls from the multiplex PCR reads in MiXCR, one entry per CDR3 protein. In the table there are about 400,000 distinct CDR3 sequences, about 13% of which are singletons.

The sequencing sample was made of blood. The chain carries TRBV2 and TRBJ1-5, with TRBD1 identical over 8 bases. The receptor was derived from a woman between 18 and 29 years old with Graves' hyperthyroidism. CDR3 DNA sequence: TGTGCCAGCAAGGGCGACAGGGGAGCCGGCAATCAGCCCCAGCATTTT. Encoded protein: CASKGDRGAGNQPQHF.